This T cell receptor beta chain comes out of a study of T-cell reconstitution after alpha-beta-depleted transplantation in children. V lost 4 bases and J lost 7; bases outside the gene matches: 9. CDR3 size: 15 residues. The germline V gene has CDR1 KGHSH and CDR2 LQKENI. This clonotype has just a few counts. Unique molecular identifiers were incorporated when the TCRbeta library was constructed. TCRdb redid the calling of the PCR reads with MiXCR, one entry per CDR3 protein. This table has 200,000 to 250,000 distinct CDR3 sequences, approximately 10% appearing once. This TCR came from a human donor who donated a stem cell graft to a child with acute lymphoblastic leukemia. This specimen consisted of PBMCs from the stem cell graft donor, obtained from the stem cell graft. The V gene is TRBV18, the J gene TRBJ2-2, with 7 nucleotides matching TRBD1. The CDR3 sequence is CASSQQGPPGGELFF. In nucleotides, the CDR3 is TGTGCCAGCTCACAACAGGGGCCGCCCGGCGGGGAGCTGTTTTTT.